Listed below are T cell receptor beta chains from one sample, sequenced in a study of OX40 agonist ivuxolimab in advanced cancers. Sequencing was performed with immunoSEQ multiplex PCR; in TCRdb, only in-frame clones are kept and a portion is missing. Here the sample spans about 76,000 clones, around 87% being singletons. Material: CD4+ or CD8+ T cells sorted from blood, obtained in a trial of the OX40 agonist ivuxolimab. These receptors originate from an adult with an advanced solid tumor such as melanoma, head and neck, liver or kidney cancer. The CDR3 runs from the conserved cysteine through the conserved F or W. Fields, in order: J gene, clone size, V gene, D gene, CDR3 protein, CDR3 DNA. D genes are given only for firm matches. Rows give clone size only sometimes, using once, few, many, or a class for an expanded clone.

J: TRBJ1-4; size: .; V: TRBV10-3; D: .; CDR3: CAISASTGSNEKLFF; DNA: TGTGCCATCAGTGCCTCGACAGGTTCTAATGAAAAACTGTTTTTT
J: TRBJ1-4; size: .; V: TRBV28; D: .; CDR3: CASSLISTEKLFF; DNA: TGTGCCAGCAGTTTGATAAGCACAGAAAAACTGTTTTTT
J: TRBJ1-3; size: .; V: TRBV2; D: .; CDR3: CASSESWEGSGNTIYF; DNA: TGTGCCAGCAGTGAAAGTTGGGAGGGTTCTGGAAACACCATATATTTT
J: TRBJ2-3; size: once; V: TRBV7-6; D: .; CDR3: CASSSNLRGTDTQYF; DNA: TGTGCCAGCAGCTCGAACTTGAGGGGCACAGATACGCAGTATTTT
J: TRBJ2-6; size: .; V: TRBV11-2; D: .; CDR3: CASSFGQQALSGANVLTF; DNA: TGTGCCAGCAGCTTTGGTCAACAGGCCCTCTCTGGGGCCAACGTCCTGACTTTC
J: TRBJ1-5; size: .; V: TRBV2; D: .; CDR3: CASSLHPDQPQHF; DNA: TGTGCCAGCAGTCTTCACCCCGATCAGCCCCAGCATTTT
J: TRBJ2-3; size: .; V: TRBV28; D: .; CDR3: CASRPGTLENTQYF; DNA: TGTGCCAGCAGACCCGGGACCCTGGAGAATACGCAGTATTTT
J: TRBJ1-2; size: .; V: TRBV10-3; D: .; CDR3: CAISESQGAAFGYTF; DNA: TGTGCCATCAGTGAGTCACAGGGCGCTGCCTTCGGCTACACCTTC
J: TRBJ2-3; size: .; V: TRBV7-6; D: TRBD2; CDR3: CASSPLAGGQGSTDTQYF; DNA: TGTGCCAGCAGCCCACTAGCGGGGGGGCAAGGCAGCACAGATACGCAGTATTTT
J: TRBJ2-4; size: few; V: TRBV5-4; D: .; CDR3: CASSLDQGNIQYF; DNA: TGTGCCAGCAGCTTGGACCAGGGGAACATTCAGTACTTC
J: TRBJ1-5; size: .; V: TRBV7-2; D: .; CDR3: CASSLQAHQPQHF; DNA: TGTGCCAGCAGCTTACAGGCCCATCAGCCCCAGCATTTT
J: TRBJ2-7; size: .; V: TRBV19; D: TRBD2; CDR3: CASSIASSGTSYEQYF; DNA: TGTGCCAGTAGTATAGCGAGTAGCGGGACCTCCTACGAGCAGTACTTC
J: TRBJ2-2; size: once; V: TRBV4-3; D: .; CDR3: CASSQDARLNTGELFF; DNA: TGCGCCAGCAGCCAAGATGCCAGGCTGAACACCGGGGAGCTGTTTTTT
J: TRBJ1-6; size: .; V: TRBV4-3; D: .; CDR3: CASSQVTDSPLHF; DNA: TGCGCCAGCAGCCAAGTGACCGATTCACCCCTCCACTTT
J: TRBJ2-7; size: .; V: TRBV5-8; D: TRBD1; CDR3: CASSSRTGGYHEQYF; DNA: TGTGCCAGCAGCTCACGGACAGGGGGGTACCACGAGCAGTACTTC
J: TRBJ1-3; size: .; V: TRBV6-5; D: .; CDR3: CASTDDGYSGNTIYF; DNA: TGTGCCAGCACCGATGACGGCTACTCTGGAAACACCATATATTTT
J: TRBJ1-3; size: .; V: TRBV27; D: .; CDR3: CASSPKGGLGNTIYF; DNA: TGTGCCAGCAGTCCGAAGGGGGGGCTGGGAAACACCATATATTTT
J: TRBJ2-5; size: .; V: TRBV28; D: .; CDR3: CASSLGGRWEETQYF; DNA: TGTGCCAGCAGTTTAGGCGGCAGGTGGGAAGAGACCCAGTACTTC
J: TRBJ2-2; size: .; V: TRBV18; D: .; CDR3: CASSAGTANTGELFF; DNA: TGTGCCAGCTCAGCCGGGACGGCCAACACCGGGGAGCTGTTTTTT
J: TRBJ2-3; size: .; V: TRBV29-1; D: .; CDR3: CSVEDSTDTQYF; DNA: TGCAGCGTTGAGGACAGCACAGATACGCAGTATTTT
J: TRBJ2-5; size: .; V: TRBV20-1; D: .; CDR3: CSAREQETQYF; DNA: TGCAGTGCTAGAGAACAAGAGACCCAGTACTTC
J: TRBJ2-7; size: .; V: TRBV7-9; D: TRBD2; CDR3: CASSLGGGISYEQYF; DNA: TGTGCCAGCAGCTTAGGCGGGGGAATTTCCTACGAGCAGTACTTC
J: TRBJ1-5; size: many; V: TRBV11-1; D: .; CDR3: CASSLDSNQPQHF; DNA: TGTGCCAGCAGCCTCGACAGCAATCAGCCCCAGCATTTT
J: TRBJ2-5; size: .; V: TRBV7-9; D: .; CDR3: CASRMWDSQETQYF; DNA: TGTGCCAGCAGAATGTGGGATTCCCAAGAGACCCAGTACTTC